Listed below are T cell receptor beta chains from one sample, sequenced in a study of control samples from healthy donors and cancer patients. Some clones are missing from TCRdb's copy, which holds only in-frame ones; the method was immunoSEQ multiplex PCR. The table lists some 120,000 clones, less than 90% of them singletons. Source material: blood. These receptors all come from a man aged 18-30 years in good health. Each CDR3 is given without its conserved first and last residue.

V gene	J gene	CDR3 length	CDR3 protein
TRBV18	TRBJ1-4	11	ASSPDLNEKLF
TRBV10-3	TRBJ1-6	12	AIRSDSRNSPLH
TRBV5-1	TRBJ2-7	11	ASTRQDSYEQY
TRBV28	TRBJ2-5	14	ASSQPLAGREKTQY
TRBV7-3	TRBJ2-1	14	ASSLTQGATDNEQF
TRBV27	TRBJ2-5	14	ASSSEIAGGPETQY
TRBV21-1	TRBJ1-2	14	ASSLYRTDANYGYT
TRBV7-2	TRBJ1-4	13	ASSPTTGGHEKLF
TRBV27	TRBJ1-1	12	ASSLRSYVGEAF
TRBV7-6	TRBJ1-2	14	ASSDDPEVINYGYT
TRBV24-1	TRBJ2-2	14	ATSDPFTGNTGELF
TRBV5-8	TRBJ1-1	8	ASLRLEAF
TRBV5-1	TRBJ1-2	13	ASSPRDRAHYGYT
TRBV28	TRBJ1-2	11	ASSFHRVAGYT
TRBV19	TRBJ2-7	13	ASSGLLGNSYEQY
TRBV21-1	TRBJ2-3	14	ASSRKVREWTDTQY
TRBV5-1	TRBJ1-2	12	ASSLSAGGYGYT
TRBV5-6	TRBJ2-3	14	ASSYTTRREGDTQY
TRBV9	TRBJ2-5	14	ASSVAQGRDLETQY
TRBV4-1	TRBJ1-1	10	ASSQKTLKAF
TRBV5-8	TRBJ1-2	12	ASSLVGTEYGYT
TRBV19	TRBJ2-5	12	ASNLGRTQETQY
TRBV6-1	TRBJ1-5	13	ASSENWFEDQPQH
TRBV25-1	TRBJ1-1	10	ASSESSTEAF